Below are 15 T cell receptor beta chains sequenced from a single sample in a study of T-cell reconstitution after alpha-beta-depleted transplantation in children. Preparation of the TCRbeta library involved a method that used unique molecular identifiers. A single record per CDR3 protein comes from TCRdb applying MiXCR to the PCR reads. The data contain 250,000 to 300,000 distinct CDR3 sequences, almost 10% of them singletons. The sequences come from PBMCs from the stem cell graft donor, collected from the stem cell graft. These receptors were taken from a human donor who donated a stem cell graft to a child with SCID.

This clonotype has a count of ten or more. The chain carries TRBV7-9 and TRBJ1-6; D remains ambiguous. V was pared by 3 bases and J by 0 bases, with 6 bases between. The CDR3 has 15 amino acids. Germline CDR1 and CDR2: SEHNR and FQNEAQ (reference sequence). CDR3 bases: TGTGCCAGCAGCTTCGGCAGCTCCTATAATTCACCCCTCCACTTT. Translating it yields CASSFGSSYNSPLHF.

The sample holds a few counts of this clonotype. The chain recombines TRBV5-1 with TRBJ2-5; 10 bases fit TRBD2. This CDR3 comprises 15 residues. Losses at the gene ends were 4 bases for V and 2 bases for J; bases not matched to a gene: 5. Germline values: CDR1 SGHRS, CDR2 YFSETQ. The CDR3 is CASSGSGGVQETQYF. CDR3 nucleotide sequence: TGCGCCAGCAGCGGCAGCGGGGGGGTTCAAGAGACCCAGTACTTC.

At least ten counts were recorded for this clonotype. This chain connects TRBV6-1 to TRBJ1-4, with D uncertain. V shed 5 bases and J shed 8 bases, with 15 bases lying between them. Germline-derived CDR1 and CDR2 are MNHNS and SASEGT. This CDR3 has 14 residues. CDR3 loop: CASSRAGAREKLFF. The CDR3 region has the DNA TGTGCCAGCAGTCGGGCGGGCGCGAGAGAAAAACTGTTTTTT.

This clonotype was detected a few times. This chain joins TRBV6-5 and TRBJ2-1, with D uncertain. In germline, CDR1 is MNHEY, CDR2 SVGAGI. The ends were cut back, 2 bases at V and 10 bases at J, with 12 bases in the middle. This CDR3 comprises 13 residues. The CDR3 sequence is CASSYGSKGEQFF. CDR3 DNA: TGTGCCAGCAGTTACGGGTCAAAAGGGGAGCAGTTCTTC.

The chain employs TRBV6-1 and TRBJ2-7, with TRBD1 identical over 7 bases. Per the germline V gene, CDR1 is MNHNS and CDR2 is SASEGT. V lost 6 bases and J lost 2; bases outside the gene matches: 7. The CDR3 sequence is 14 residues long. CDR3 residues: CASSRDRAAYEQYF. CDR3 DNA sequence: TGTGCCAGCAGCCGGGACAGAGCAGCCTACGAGCAGTACTTC.

The genes are TRBV11-2 and TRBJ2-1; TRBD1 agrees at 9 bases. The J segment lost 4 bases and the V segment lost 1 base, leaving 5 bases of the junction unmatched. Per the germline V gene, CDR1 is SGHAT and CDR2 is FQNNGV. The CDR3 loop spans 16 amino acids. CDR3 bases: TGTGCCAGCAGCTTAGCCGGGACAGGGTTTTACAATGAGCAGTTCTTC. Translated, it gives CASSLAGTGFYNEQFF.

The J gene is TRBJ2-7, the V gene TRBV6-5, with 13 bases matching TRBD2. The V gene end was trimmed by 2 bases and the J gene end by 4 bases; junction bases not matched to a gene: 11. The germline gives CDR1 MNHEY, CDR2 SVGAGI. This CDR3 has 18 amino acids. The CDR3 coding sequence is TGTGCCAGCAGTTACGCCGGGACTAGCGGGGCCCTCCCTTACGAGCAGTACTTC. Its protein is CASSYAGTSGALPYEQYF.

This clonotype was seen at least ten times. The chain employs TRBV6-5 and TRBJ2-2; D may be TRBD1 or TRBD2 (5 bases each). Per the germline V gene, CDR1 is MNHEY and CDR2 is SVGAGI. Trimming took 2 bases from V and 1 from J, leaving 5 bases between them. The CDR3 spans 14 residues. The CDR3 loop is CASSYGGNTGELFF. The CDR3 DNA follows: TGTGCCAGCAGTTACGGGGGGAACACCGGGGAGCTGTTTTTT.

This clonotype was detected a few times. The rearrangement uses TRBV5-1 and TRBJ2-2; TRBD1 matches at 9 bases. CDR1 is SGHRS and CDR2 is YFSETQ in the germline V gene. This CDR3 is 14 amino acids long. Unmatched junction bases numbered 4, after V lost 4 bases and J lost 6 bases. The CDR3, as DNA: TGCGCCAGCAGCCCGGACAGGGGAGCCGGGGAGCTGTTTTTT. Protein sequence: CASSPDRGAGELFF.

The chain joins TRBV5-1 to TRBJ2-3, with 11 positions matching TRBD2. Germline CDR1 is SGHRS and CDR2 is YFSETQ. The V gene end was trimmed by 3 bases and the J gene end by 4 bases; junction bases not matched to a gene: 4. The CDR3 length is 15 residues. DNA of the CDR3: TGCGCCAGCAGCTCGACTAGCGGGGAGGCAGATACGCAGTATTTT. This sequence encodes CASSSTSGEADTQYF.

This clonotype was recorded a few times. The V call is TRBV12-3 or TRBV12-4, the J call TRBJ1-2; the D is unclear. This CDR3 has 11 residues. Trimming shortened V by 5 bases and J by 8 bases, and 9 bases separated the two germline ends. CDR3 DNA: TGTGCCAGCAGTAGCATGGGGGGCTACACCTTC. Translating it yields CASSSMGGYTF.

This clonotype was observed a handful of times. The rearrangement joins TRBV21-1 to TRBJ1-2. TRBV21-1 is a listed pseudogene. The CDR3 extends over 13 amino acids. In nucleotides, the CDR3 is TGTGCCAGCAGCAAATCAGGAATCTATGGCTACACCTTC. This codes for CASSKSGIYGYTF.

The chain has TRBV12-3 or TRBV12-4 and TRBJ2-1; D gene uncertain. The length of the CDR3 is 12 residues. Deletions cut 6 bases from V and 8 bases from J, with 11 bases between. CDR3 nucleotides: TGTGCCAGCAGCTCCCTTGACTATGAGCAGTTCTTC. Its translation: CASSSLDYEQFF.

This chain joins TRBV7-8 and TRBJ1-2, with D perhaps TRBD1 (5 bases). The CDR3 consists of 17 residues. The V gene's germline CDR1 is SGHVS and CDR2 FQNEAQ. V was pared by 2 bases and J by 0 bases, with 16 bases between. CDR3 in amino acids: CASSLRRAGLANYGYTF. The CDR3 nucleotides read TGTGCCAGCAGCTTACGCAGGGCCGGTTTAGCTAACTATGGCTACACCTTC. Using reference TRBV7-8 and TRBJ1-2 for the parts outside the CDR3, the full variable domain is GAGVSQSPRYKVAKRGQDVALRCDPISGHVSLFWYQQALGQGPEFLTYFQNEAQLDKSGLPSDRFFAERPEGSVSTLKIQRTQQEDSAVYLCASSLRRAGLANYGYTFGSGTRLTVV.

The chain joins TRBV12-3 or TRBV12-4 to TRBJ2-2; D ambiguous. This CDR3 has 14 residues. V gave up 2 bases and J gave up 3 bases, with 7 bases separating them. The CDR3 DNA follows: TGTGCCAGCAGTTTACTACCTTACACCGGGGAGCTGTTTTTT. It yields the protein CASSLLPYTGELFF.